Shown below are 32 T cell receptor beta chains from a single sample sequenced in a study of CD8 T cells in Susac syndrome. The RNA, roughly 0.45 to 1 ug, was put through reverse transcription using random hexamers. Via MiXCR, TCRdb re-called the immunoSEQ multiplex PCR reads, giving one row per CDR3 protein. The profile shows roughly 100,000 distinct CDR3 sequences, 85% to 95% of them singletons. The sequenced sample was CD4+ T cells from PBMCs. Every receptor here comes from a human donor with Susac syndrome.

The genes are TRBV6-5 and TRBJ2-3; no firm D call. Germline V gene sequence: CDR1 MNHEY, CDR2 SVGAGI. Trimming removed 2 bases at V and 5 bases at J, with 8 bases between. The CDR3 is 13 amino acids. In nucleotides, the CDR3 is TGTGCCAGCAGTTACGCATACAGAGATACGCAGTATTTT. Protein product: CASSYAYRDTQYF.

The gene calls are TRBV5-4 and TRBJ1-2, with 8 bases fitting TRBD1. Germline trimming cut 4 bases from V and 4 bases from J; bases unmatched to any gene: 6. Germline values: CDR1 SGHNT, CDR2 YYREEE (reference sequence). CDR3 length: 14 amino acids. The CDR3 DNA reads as TGTGCCAGCAGCCCCGGACAGGGAATCTATGGCTACACCTTC. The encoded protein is CASSPGQGIYGYTF.

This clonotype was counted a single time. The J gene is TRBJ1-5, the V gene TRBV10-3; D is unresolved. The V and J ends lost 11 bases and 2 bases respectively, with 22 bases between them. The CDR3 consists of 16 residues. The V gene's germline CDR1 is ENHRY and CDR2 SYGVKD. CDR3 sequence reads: CAANAEGGEGNQPQHF. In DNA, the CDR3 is TGTGCCGCCAACGCGGAGGGTGGAGAAGGCAATCAGCCCCAGCATTTT.

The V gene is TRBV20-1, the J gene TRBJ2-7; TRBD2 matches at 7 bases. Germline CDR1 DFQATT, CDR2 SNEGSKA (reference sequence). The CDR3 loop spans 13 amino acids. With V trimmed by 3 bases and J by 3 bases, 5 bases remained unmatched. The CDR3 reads CSASSGRDYEQYF. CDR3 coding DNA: TGCAGTGCTAGCTCAGGGAGGGACTACGAGCAGTACTTC.

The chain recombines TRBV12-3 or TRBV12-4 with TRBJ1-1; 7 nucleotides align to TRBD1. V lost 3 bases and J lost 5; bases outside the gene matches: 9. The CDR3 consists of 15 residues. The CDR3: CASSFGRGRVTEAFF. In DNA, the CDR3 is TGTGCCAGCAGTTTTGGGAGGGGGCGGGTTACTGAAGCTTTCTTT.

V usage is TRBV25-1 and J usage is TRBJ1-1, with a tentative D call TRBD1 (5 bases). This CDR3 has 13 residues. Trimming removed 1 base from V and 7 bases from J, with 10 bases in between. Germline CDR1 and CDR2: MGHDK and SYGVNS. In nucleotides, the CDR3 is TGTGCCAGCAGTGAATTTGGGGCTGGTGAAGCTTTCTTT. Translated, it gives CASSEFGAGEAFF.

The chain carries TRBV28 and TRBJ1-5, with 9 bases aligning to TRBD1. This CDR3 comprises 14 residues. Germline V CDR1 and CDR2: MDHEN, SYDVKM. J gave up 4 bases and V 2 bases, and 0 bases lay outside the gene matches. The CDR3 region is CASSLGTGNQPQHF. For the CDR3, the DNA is TGTGCCAGCAGTTTAGGGACAGGGAATCAGCCCCAGCATTTT.

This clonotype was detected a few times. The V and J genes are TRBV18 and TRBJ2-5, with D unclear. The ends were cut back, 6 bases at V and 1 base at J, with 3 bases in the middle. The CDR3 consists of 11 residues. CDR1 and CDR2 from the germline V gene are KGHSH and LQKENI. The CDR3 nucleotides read TGTGCCAGCTCTGTCCAAGAGACCCAGTACTTC. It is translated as CASSVQETQYF.

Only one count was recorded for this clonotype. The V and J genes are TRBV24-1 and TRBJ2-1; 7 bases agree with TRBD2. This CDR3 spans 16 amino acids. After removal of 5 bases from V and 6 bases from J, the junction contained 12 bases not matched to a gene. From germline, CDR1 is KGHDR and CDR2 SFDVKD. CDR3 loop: CATSAKKRGDTNEQFF. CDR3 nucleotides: TGTGCCACCAGTGCTAAAAAGCGGGGAGACACCAATGAGCAGTTCTTC.

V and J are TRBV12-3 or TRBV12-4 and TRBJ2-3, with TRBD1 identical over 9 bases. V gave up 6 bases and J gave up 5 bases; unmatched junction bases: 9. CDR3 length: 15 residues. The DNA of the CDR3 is TGTGCCAGCAGCATCGACAGGGGGGAGGGAGATACGCAGTATTTT. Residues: CASSIDRGEGDTQYF.

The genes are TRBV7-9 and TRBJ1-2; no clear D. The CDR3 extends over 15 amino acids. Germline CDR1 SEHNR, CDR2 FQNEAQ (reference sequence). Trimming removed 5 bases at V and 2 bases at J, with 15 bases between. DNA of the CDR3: TGTGCCAGCAGCCAGTTAGGTAGTTCGAACTATGGCTACACCTTC. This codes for CASSQLGSSNYGYTF.

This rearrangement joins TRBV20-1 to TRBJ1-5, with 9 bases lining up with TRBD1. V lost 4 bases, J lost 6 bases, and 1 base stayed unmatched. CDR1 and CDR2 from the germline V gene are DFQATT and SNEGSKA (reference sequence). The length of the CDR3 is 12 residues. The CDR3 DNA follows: TGCAGTGCTATGGGACAGGGTCAGCCCCAGCATTTT. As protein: CSAMGQGQPQHF.

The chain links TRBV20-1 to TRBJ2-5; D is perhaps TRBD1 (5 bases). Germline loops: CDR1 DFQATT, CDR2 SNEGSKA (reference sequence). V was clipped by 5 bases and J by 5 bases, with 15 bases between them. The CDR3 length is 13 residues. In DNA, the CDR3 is TGCAGTGCTCGGAAGGGGATAGAGGAGACCCAGTACTTC. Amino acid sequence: CSARKGIEETQYF.

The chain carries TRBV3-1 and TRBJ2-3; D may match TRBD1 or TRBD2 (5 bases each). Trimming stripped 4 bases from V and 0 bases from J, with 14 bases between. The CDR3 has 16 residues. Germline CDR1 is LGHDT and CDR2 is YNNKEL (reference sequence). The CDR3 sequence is CASSRRDPASTDTQYF. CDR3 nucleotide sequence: TGTGCCAGCAGCCGCCGGGACCCCGCTAGCACAGATACGCAGTATTTT.

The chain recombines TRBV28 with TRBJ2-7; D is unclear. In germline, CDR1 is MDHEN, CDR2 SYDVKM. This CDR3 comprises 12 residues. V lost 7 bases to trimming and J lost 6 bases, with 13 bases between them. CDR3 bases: TGTGCCAGCAACACCCGAATAAGCGAGCAGTACTTC. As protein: CASNTRISEQYF.

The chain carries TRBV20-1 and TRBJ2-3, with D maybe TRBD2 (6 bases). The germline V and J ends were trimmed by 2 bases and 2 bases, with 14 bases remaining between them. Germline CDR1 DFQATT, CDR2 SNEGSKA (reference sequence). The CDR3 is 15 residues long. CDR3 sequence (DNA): TGCAGTGCTAGAAGGCTAGCGCGCCTCACAGATACGCAGTATTTT. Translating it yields CSARRLARLTDTQYF.

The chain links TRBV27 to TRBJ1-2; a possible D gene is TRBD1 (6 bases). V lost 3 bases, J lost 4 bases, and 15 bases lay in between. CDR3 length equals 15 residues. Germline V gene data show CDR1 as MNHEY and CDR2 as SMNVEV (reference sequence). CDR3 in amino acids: CASSFGRGGTYGYTF. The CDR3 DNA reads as TGTGCCAGCAGTTTCGGGAGAGGGGGTACCTATGGCTACACCTTC.

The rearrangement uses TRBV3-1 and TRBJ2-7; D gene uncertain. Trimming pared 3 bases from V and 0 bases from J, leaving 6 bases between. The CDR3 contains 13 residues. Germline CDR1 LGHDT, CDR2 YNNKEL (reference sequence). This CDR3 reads CASSQIPSYEQYF. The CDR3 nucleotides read TGTGCCAGCAGCCAGATACCCTCCTACGAGCAGTACTTC.

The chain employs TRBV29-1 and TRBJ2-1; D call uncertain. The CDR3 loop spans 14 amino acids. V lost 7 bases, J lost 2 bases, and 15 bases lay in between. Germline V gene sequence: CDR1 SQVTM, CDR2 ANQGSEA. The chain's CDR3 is CSALEKGPYNEQFF. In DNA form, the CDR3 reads TGCAGCGCTCTTGAAAAGGGCCCCTACAATGAGCAGTTCTTC.

The CDR3 bases are TGTGCCAGCAGTTTATACAGCGCTAACTATGGCTACACCTTC. Translated, it gives CASSLYSANYGYTF. The gene calls are TRBV28 and TRBJ1-2; D is uncertain. Trimming pared 1 base from V and 0 bases from J, leaving 6 bases between. In germline, CDR1 is MDHEN, CDR2 SYDVKM. CDR3 length: 14 amino acids.

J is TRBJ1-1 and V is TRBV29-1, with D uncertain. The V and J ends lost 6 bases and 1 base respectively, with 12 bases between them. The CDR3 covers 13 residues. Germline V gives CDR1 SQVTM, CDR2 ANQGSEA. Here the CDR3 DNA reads TGCAGCGTGGCTAAAGGAGGGAACACTGAAGCTTTCTTT. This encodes CSVAKGGNTEAFF.

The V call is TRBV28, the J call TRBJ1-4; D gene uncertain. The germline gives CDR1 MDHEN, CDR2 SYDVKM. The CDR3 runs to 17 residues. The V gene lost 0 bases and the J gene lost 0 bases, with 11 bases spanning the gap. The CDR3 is CASSLWMFGSTNEKLFF. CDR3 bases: TGTGCCAGCAGTTTATGGATGTTCGGATCAACTAATGAAAAACTGTTTTTT.

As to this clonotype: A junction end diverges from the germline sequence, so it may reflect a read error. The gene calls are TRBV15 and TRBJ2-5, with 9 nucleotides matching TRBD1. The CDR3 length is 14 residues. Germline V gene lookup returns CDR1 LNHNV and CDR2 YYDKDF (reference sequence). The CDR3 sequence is CAASSRDREETQYF. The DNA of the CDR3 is TGTGCCGCCAGCAGTAGGGACAGGGAGGAGACCCAGTACTTC. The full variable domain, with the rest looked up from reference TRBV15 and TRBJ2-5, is DAMVIQNPRYQVTQFGKPVTLSCSQTLNHNVMYWYQQKSSQAPKLLFHYYDKDFNNEADTPDNFQSRRPNTSFCFLDIRSPGLGDTAMYLCAASSRDREETQYFGPGTRLLVL.

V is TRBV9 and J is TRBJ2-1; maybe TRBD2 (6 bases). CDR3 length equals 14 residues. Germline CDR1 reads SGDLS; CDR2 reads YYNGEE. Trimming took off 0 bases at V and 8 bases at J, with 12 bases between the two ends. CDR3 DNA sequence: TGTGCCAGCAGCGTAGGGGGGACGGGGGATGAGCAGTTCTTC. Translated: CASSVGGTGDEQFF.

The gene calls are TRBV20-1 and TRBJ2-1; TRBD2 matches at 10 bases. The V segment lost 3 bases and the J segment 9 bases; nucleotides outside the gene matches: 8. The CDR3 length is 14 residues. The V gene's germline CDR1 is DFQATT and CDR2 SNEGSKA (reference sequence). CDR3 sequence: CSASGASGGFEQFF. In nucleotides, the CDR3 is TGCAGTGCTAGTGGGGCTAGCGGGGGCTTTGAGCAGTTCTTC.

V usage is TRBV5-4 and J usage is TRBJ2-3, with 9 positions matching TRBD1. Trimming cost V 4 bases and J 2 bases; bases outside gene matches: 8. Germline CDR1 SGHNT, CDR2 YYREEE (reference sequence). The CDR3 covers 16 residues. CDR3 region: CASSKPGQGITDTQYF. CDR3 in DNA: TGTGCCAGCAGCAAACCGGGACAGGGTATCACAGATACGCAGTATTTT.

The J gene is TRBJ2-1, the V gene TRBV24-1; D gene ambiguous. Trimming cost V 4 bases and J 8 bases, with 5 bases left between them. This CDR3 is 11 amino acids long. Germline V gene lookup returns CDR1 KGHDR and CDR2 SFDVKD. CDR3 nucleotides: TGTGCCACCAGTGACCTCTATGAGCAGTTCTTC. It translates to CATSDLYEQFF.

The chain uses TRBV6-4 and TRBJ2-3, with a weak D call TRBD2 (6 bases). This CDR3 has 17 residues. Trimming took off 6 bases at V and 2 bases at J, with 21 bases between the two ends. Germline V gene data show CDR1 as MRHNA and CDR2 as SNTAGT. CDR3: CASSAGEDAPHTDTQYF. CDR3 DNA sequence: TGTGCCAGCAGCGCTGGGGAGGACGCCCCTCACACAGATACGCAGTATTTT.

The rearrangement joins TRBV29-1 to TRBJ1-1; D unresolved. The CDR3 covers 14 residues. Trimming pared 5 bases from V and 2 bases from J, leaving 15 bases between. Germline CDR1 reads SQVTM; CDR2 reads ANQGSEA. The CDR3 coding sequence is TGCAGCGTTCCTCCCTTCTTGGGAAACACTGAAGCTTTCTTT. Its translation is CSVPPFLGNTEAFF.

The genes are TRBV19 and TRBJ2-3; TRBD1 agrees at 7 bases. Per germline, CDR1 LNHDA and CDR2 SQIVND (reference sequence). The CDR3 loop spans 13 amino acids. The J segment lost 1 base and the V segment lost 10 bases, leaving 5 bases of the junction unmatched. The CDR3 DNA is TGTGCCACCCGGGACAGAGGCACAGATACGCAGTATTTT. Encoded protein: CATRDRGTDTQYF.

Written as DNA, the CDR3 is TGTGCCAGCTCACCAACTAGCGGGACGGGCGAGCAGTACTTC. This codes for CASSPTSGTGEQYF. V is TRBV18 and J is TRBJ2-7; 10 bases line up with TRBD2. The CDR3 totals 14 residues. Germline loops: CDR1 KGHSH, CDR2 LQKENI. The junction had 4 bases not matched to a gene; V was cut back by 2 bases and J by 6 bases.

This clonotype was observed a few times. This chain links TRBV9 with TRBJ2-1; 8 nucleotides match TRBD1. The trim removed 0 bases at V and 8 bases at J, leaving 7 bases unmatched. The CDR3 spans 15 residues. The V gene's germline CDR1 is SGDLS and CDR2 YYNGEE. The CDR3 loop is CASSVATGGVDEQFF. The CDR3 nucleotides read TGTGCCAGCAGCGTAGCTACAGGGGGTGTCGATGAGCAGTTCTTC. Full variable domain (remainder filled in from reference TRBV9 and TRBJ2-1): DSGVTQTPKHLITATGQRVTLRCSPRSGDLSVYWYQQSLDQGLQFLIQYYNGEERAKGNILERFSAQQFPDLHSELNLSSLELGDSALYFCASSVATGGVDEQFFGPGTRLTVL.